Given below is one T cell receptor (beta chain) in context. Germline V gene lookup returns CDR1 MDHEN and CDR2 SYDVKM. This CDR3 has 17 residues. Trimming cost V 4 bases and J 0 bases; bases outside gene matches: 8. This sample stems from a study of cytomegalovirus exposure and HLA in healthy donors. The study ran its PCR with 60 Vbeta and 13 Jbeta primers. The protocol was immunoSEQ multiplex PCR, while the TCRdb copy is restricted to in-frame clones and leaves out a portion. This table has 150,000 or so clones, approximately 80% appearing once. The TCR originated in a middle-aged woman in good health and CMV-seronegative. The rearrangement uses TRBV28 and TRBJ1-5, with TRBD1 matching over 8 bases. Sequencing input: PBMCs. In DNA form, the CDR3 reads TGTGCCAGCAGTTCCCGGGACAGGATTTATAGCAATCAGCCCCAGCATTTT. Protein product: CASSSRDRIYSNQPQHF.